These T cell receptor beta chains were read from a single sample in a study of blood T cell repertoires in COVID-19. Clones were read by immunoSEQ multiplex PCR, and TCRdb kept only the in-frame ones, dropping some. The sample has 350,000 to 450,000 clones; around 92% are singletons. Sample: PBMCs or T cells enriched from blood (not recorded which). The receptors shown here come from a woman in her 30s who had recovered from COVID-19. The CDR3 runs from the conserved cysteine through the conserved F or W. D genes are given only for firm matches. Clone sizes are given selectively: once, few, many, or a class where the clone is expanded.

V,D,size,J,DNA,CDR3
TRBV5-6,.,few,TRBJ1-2,TGTGCCAGCAGCTTGGACAGGGTTGTACGTGGCTACACCTTC,CASSLDRVVRGYTF
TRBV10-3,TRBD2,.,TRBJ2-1,TGTGCCATCAGTGAGTCAGGGTCTAGCGGGAGCAATGAGCAGTTCTTC,CAISESGSSGSNEQFF
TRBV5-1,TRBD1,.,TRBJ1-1,TGCGCCAGCGGGCGGGACAGAAGTGGCACTGAAGCTTTCTTT,CASGRDRSGTEAFF
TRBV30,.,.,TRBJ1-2,TGTGCCTGGACGCCAAATTCCGGACAGTTTCTCTATGGCTACACCTTC,CAWTPNSGQFLYGYTF
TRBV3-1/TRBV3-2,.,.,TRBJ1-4,TGTGCCAGCAGCCCCTTGGGGGGGGATGAAAAACTGTTTTTT,CASSPLGGDEKLFF
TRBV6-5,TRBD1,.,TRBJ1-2,TGTGCCAGCAGTCTAAACCCCGGGACAGCCTATGGCTACACCTTC,CASSLNPGTAYGYTF
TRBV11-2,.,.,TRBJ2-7,TGTGCCAGCAGCCCCCTGTTCGAGCAGTACTTC,CASSPLFEQYF
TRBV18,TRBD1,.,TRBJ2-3,TGTGCCAGCTCACCACGTAACCGGGACAGGGCTTCAGATACGCAGTATTTT,CASSPRNRDRASDTQYF
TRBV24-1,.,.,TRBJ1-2,TGTGCCACCAGTGATACAGGGACGGGCTATGGCTACACCTTC,CATSDTGTGYGYTF
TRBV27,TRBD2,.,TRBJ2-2,TGTGCCAGCAGTTTGCTAGCGGGAGTTGGGGAGCTGTTTTTT,CASSLLAGVGELFF
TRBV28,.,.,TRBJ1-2,TGTGCCAGCAGTTTAGCGGGGACTAACTATGGCTACACCTTC,CASSLAGTNYGYTF
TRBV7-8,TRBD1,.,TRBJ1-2,TGTGCCAGCACCGGGAGGGACAGTCGATATGGCTACACCTTC,CASTGRDSRYGYTF
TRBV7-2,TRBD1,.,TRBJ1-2,TGTGCCAGCAGCTCCTTCCTTACAGGGGTCTATGGCTACACCTTC,CASSSFLTGVYGYTF
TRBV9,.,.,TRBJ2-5,TGTGCCAGCAGCCCCTCAGGGGGGTATCCTGAGACCCAGTACTTC,CASSPSGGYPETQYF
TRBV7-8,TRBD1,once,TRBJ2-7,TGTGCCAGCAGCTTATATCAAGGACAGGGATTCTACGAGCAGTACTTC,CASSLYQGQGFYEQYF
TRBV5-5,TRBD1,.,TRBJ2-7,TGTGCCAGCAGCATCCACGACAGGGATTCCTACGAGCAGTACTTC,CASSIHDRDSYEQYF
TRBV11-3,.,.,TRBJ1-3,TGTGCCAGCAGCGTCAGGGGCGCCTCCTCTGGAAACACCATATATTTT,CASSVRGASSGNTIYF
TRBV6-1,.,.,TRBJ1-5,TGTGCCAGCAGTGCACAGGGTATTGGTAGCAATCAGCCCCAGCATTTT,CASSAQGIGSNQPQHF
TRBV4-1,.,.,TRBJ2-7,TGCGCCAGCAGCCAGACTCCGGGACATGTGGCCTACGAGCAGTACTTC,CASSQTPGHVAYEQYF
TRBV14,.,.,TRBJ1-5,TGTGCCAGCAGCCAAGTTTCGAGAGGGAAAGGGAACAGCAATCAGCCCCAGCATTTT,CASSQVSRGKGNSNQPQHF
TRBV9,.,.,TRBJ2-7,TGTGCCAGCAGCGTCTCTTGGCGGGACAGAGCCTACGAGCAGTACTTC,CASSVSWRDRAYEQYF
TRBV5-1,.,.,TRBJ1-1,TGCGCCAGCAGCTTGGGAATGGTCCCTCCTGAGGCTTTCTTT,CASSLGMVPPEAFF